This TCR beta chain was captured by sequencing in a study of T cell responses to AZD1222 COVID-19 vaccine. Study-level information: Whether given at about 4 or about 12 weeks, second doses were pooled.

Germline V CDR1 and CDR2: SGHVS, FNYEAQ. This CDR3 has 14 residues. Trimming took off 5 bases at V and 4 bases at J, with 13 bases between the two ends. Details on this clone: As yet, its antigen is unknown.

Study-wide findings and caveats: Baseline seropositivity occurred in only a handful of AZD1222 recipients. Clonal diversity was possibly underestimated, and white British individuals and females predominated among donors. Increased Spike-specific TCR breadth and depth were observed after two AZD1222 doses.

TCRdb's table, derived via immunoSEQ multiplex PCR, lists solely in-frame clones and lacks some. This table has approximately 150,000 clones, around 93% appearing once. The sequence came from an adult in good health. The chain uses TRBV7-6 and TRBJ2-3; weak D call: TRBD2 (5 bases). This specimen was peripheral blood, taken on day 0 of AZD1222 vaccination. DNA of the CDR3: TGTGCCAGCAGCCCGGGATCTAGCTCAGATACGCAGTATTTT. The encoded protein is CASSPGSSSDTQYF.